A single T cell receptor beta chain is shown here with its context. The sample is drawn from a study of cytomegalovirus exposure and HLA in healthy donors. In germline, CDR1 is SGHNT, CDR2 YYREEE (reference sequence). This CDR3 contains 14 residues. With V trimmed by 4 bases and J by 5 bases, 8 bases remained unmatched. The PCR ran on 60 Vbeta and 13 Jbeta primers. Profiling relied on immunoSEQ multiplex PCR, and the TCRdb table lists in-frame clones only, not all of them. The sample includes approximately 120,000 clones, about 80% seen only once; the top ten take under 1.5%. The sequencing input was PBMCs. The receptor comes from a man in his fifties or sixties in good health and CMV-seronegative. This sequence joins TRBV5-4 and TRBJ2-7; TRBD1 matches 8 bases. CDR3 in amino acids: CASSLQGAGNEQYF. DNA for the CDR3: TGTGCCAGCAGCCTCCAGGGGGCGGGAAACGAGCAGTACTTC.